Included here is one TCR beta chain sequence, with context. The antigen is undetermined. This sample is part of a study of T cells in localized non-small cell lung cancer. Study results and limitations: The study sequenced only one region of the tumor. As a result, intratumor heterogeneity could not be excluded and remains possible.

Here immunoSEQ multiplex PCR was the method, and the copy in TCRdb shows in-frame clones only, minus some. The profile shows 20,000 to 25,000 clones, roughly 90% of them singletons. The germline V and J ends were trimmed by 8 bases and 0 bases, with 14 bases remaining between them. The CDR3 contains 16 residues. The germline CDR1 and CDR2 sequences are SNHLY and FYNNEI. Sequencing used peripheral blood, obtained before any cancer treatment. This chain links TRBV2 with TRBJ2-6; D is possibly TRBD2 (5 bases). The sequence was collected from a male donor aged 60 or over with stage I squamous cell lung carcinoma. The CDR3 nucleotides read TGTGCCAGCCCGAGGACTGCCAGCTCTGGGGCCAACGTCCTGACTTTC. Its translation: CASPRTASSGANVLTF.